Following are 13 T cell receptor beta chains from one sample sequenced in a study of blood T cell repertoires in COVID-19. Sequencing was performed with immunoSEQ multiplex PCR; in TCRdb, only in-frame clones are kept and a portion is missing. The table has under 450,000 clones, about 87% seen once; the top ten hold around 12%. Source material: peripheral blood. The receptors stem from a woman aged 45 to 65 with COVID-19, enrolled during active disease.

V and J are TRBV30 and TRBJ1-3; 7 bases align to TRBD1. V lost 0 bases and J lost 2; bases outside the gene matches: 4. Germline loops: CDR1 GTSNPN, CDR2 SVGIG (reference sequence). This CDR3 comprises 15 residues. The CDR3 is CAWSVGQGAGNTIYF. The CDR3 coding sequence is TGTGCCTGGAGTGTAGGTCAGGGGGCTGGAAACACCATATATTTT. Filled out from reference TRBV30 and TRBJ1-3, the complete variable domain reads SQTIHQWPATLVQPVGSPLSLECTVEGTSNPNLYWYRQAAGRGLQLLFYSVGIGQISSEVPQNLSASRPQDRQFILSSKKLLLSDSGFYLCAWSVGQGAGNTIYFGEGSWLTVV.

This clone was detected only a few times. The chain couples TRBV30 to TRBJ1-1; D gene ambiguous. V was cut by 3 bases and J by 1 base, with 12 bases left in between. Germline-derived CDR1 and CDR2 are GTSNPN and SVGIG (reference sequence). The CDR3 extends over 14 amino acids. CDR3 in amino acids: CAWRKNPENTEAFF. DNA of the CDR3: TGTGCCTGGAGAAAAAACCCAGAGAACACTGAAGCTTTCTTT.

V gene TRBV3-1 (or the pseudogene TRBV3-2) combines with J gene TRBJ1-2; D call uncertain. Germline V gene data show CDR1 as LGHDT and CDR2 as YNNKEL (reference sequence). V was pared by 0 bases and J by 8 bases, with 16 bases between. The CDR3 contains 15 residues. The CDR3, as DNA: TGTGCCAGCAGCCAAGATCCCCGCGGAACTGAAGGCTACACCTTC. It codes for CASSQDPRGTEGYTF.

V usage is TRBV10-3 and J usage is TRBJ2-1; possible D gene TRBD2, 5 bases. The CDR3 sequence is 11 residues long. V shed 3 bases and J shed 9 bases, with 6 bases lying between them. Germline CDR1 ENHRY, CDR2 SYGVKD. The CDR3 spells CAISDAGEQFF. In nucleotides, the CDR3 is TGTGCCATCAGTGACGCGGGTGAGCAGTTCTTC.

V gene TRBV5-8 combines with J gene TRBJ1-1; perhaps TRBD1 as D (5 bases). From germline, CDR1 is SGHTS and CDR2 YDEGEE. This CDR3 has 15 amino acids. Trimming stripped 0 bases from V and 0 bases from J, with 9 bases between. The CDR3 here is CASSLGAGVNTEAFF. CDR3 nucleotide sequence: TGTGCCAGCAGCTTGGGCGCGGGGGTGAACACTGAAGCTTTCTTT.

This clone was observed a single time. CDR3 protein: CAWSVPQREQPQHF. CDR3 in DNA: TGTGCCTGGAGTGTTCCTCAAAGGGAGCAGCCCCAGCATTTT. V and J are TRBV30 and TRBJ1-5; D ambiguous. V lost 0 bases and J 7 bases, leaving 13 bases between the germline ends. This CDR3 is built from 14 residues. Germline loops: CDR1 GTSNPN, CDR2 SVGIG (reference sequence).

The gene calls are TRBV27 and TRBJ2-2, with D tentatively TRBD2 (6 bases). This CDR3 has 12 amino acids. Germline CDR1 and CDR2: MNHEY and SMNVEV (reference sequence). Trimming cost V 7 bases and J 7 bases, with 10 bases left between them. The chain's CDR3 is CASTRGDGELFF. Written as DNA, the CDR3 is TGTGCCAGCACCCGCGGGGACGGGGAGCTGTTTTTT.

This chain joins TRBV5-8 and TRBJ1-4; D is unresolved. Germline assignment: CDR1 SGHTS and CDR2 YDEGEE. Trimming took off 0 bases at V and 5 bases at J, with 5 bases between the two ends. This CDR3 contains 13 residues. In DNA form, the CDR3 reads TGTGCCAGCAGCTTGGTCCCGAATGAAAAACTGTTTTTT. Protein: CASSLVPNEKLFF.

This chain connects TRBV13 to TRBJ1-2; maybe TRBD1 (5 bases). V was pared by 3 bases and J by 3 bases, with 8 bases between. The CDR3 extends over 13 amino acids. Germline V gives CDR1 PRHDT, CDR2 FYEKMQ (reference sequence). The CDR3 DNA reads TGTGCCAGCAGCTTGGGGGGAGACTATGGCTACACCTTC. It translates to CASSLGGDYGYTF. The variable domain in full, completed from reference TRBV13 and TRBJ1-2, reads AAGVIQSPRHLIKEKRETATLKCYPIPRHDTVYWYQQGPGQDPQFLISFYEKMQSDKGSIPDRFSAQQFSDYHSELNMSSLELGDSALYFCASSLGGDYGYTFGSGTRLTVV.

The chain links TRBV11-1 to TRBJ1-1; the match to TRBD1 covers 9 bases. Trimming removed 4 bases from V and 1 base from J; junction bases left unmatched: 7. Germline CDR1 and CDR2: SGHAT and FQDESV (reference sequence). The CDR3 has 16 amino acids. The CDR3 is CASSSGGGQGNTEAFF. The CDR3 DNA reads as TGTGCCAGCAGCTCCGGAGGGGGACAGGGGAACACTGAAGCTTTCTTT.

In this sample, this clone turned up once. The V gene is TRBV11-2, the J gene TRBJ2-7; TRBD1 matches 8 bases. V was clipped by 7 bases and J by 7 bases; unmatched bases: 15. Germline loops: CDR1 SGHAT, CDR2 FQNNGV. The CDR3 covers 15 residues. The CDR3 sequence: CASTLIAWTGREQYF. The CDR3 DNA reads TGTGCCAGCACCCTCATAGCCTGGACAGGGAGGGAGCAGTACTTC. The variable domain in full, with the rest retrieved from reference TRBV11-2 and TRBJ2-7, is EAGVAQSPRYKIIEKRQSVAFWCNPISGHATLYWYQQILGQGPKLLIQFQNNGVVDDSQLPKDRFSAERLKGVDSTLKIQPAKLEDSAVYLCASTLIAWTGREQYFGPGTRLTVT.

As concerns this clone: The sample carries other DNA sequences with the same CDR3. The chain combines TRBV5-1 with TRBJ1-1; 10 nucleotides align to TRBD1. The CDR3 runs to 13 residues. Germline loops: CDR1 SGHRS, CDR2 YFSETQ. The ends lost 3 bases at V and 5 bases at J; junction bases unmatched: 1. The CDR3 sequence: CASSSDRGTEAFF. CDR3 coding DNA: TGCGCCAGCAGCTCGGACAGGGGGACTGAAGCTTTCTTT.

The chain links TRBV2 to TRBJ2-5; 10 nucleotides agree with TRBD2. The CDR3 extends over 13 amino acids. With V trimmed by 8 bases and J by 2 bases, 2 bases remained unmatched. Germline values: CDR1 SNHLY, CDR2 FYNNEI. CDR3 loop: CASHSGGQETQYF. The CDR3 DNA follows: TGTGCCAGCCATAGCGGGGGGCAAGAGACCCAGTACTTC.